The 9 T cell receptor beta chains presented below share a single source sample, sequenced in a study of T cells expressing NK-cell markers. TCRdb reprocessed the 5' RACE reads; each CDR3 protein has one entry and no DNA is given. This repertoire includes 400,000 to 500,000 distinct CDR3 sequences. The material sequenced was blood T cells: a sorted CD56 or NKG2C T cell subset, CD4+ or CD8+ T cells, or bulk PBMC T cells (not recorded which). The source is a woman between 18 and 70 years old in good health.

V usage is TRBV13 and J usage is TRBJ2-1; TCRdb's assignment of TRBD2 cannot be checked, as there is no DNA. The CDR3 contains 13 residues. The V gene's germline CDR1 is PRHDT and CDR2 FYEKMQ (reference sequence). CDR3: CASAVREGREQFF.

The rearrangement joins TRBV7-6 to TRBJ2-1; the D call of TRBD1 rests on TCRdb alone, since no DNA is present to check it. CDR3 length: 17 residues. Germline assignment: CDR1 SGHVS and CDR2 FNYEAQ. The CDR3 is CASSLALVGANYNEQFF.

The chain employs TRBV5-1 and TRBJ1-3; TCRdb lists TRBD1, though no DNA is available to test this call. CDR1 and CDR2 (germline): SGHRS, YFSETQ. The CDR3 spans 15 residues. The CDR3 loop is CASSMEQGAGNTINF.

CDR3 sequence reads: CASSQEGGPTGELFF. J is TRBJ2-2 and V is TRBV5-1; TCRdb calls TRBD1, which cannot be checked without DNA. The CDR3 loop spans 15 amino acids. Germline V gene data show CDR1 as SGHRS and CDR2 as YFSETQ.

The genes are TRBV20-1 and TRBJ2-1; TCRdb's D call of TRBD2 is untestable without DNA. Per the germline V gene, CDR1 is DFQATT and CDR2 is SNEGSKA (reference sequence). The CDR3 is 13 amino acids. The CDR3 reads CSARGTSSYEQFF.

The rearrangement joins TRBV3-1 to TRBJ1-5. The CDR3 has 12 residues. In germline, CDR1 is LGHDT, CDR2 YNNKEL (reference sequence). This chain's CDR3 is CASSQNEQPQHF.

The chain is built from TRBV19 and TRBJ1-1. The germline V gene has CDR1 LNHDA and CDR2 SQIVND (reference sequence). The CDR3 runs 14 residues. This chain's CDR3 is CASSMEGPNTEAFF.

The chain is built from TRBV6-1 and TRBJ1-5. CDR1 is MNHNS, CDR2 SASEGT, per germline. The CDR3 is made up of 16 amino acids. CDR3 loop: CASSEDGGGGNQPQHF.

The V gene is TRBV30, the J gene TRBJ1-5; TCRdb proposes TRBD1, but this gene call is untestable without DNA. The germline gives CDR1 GTSNPN, CDR2 SVGIG (reference sequence). The CDR3 is 15 amino acids. CDR3 residues: CAWSGDGYSNQPQHF.